These 11 T cell receptor beta chains were sequenced from one sample in a study of preoperative IRX-2 immunotherapy in early breast cancer. This table comes from immunoSEQ multiplex PCR, and its TCRdb copy is limited to in-frame clones, with some not included. The sample holds approximately 11,000 clones; roughly 80% are singletons and the top ten take 5.6%. Noted treatment: preoperative locoregional IRX-2 cytokine immunotherapy. The starting material was lymph node tissue, obtained before IRX-2 immunotherapy. These receptors were collected from a human donor with breast cancer.

The gene calls are TRBV29-1 and TRBJ1-1; 8 nucleotides line up with TRBD1. The CDR3 runs 13 residues. From germline, CDR1 is SQVTM and CDR2 ANQGSEA. Trimming removed 6 bases from V and 0 bases from J; junction bases left unmatched: 3. CDR3: CSVRTGMNTEAFF. CDR3 coding DNA: TGCAGCGTCCGGACAGGGATGAACACTGAAGCTTTCTTT.

The rearrangement joins TRBV10-3 to TRBJ2-2; 9 nucleotides agree with TRBD1. This CDR3 comprises 15 residues. V lost 2 bases to trimming and J lost 5 bases; unmatched junction nucleotides: 3. The germline V gene has CDR1 ENHRY and CDR2 SYGVKD. The CDR3 spells CAISETGGETGELFF. CDR3 sequence (DNA): TGTGCCATCAGTGAGACAGGGGGCGAAACCGGGGAGCTGTTTTTT.

This chain connects TRBV19 to TRBJ2-1, with a weak D call TRBD1 (6 bases). Trimming removed 5 bases from V and 0 bases from J, with 20 bases in between. Germline values: CDR1 LNHDA, CDR2 SQIVND (reference sequence). The CDR3 sequence is 18 residues long. For the CDR3, the DNA is TGTGCCAGTAGTTCTCGAGACAGGAGCCTCAGCTCCTACAATGAGCAGTTCTTC. Translation gives CASSSRDRSLSSYNEQFF.

The chain recombines TRBV6-8 with TRBJ2-7, with D perhaps matching TRBD1 (5 bases). V was cut by 6 bases and J by 3 bases, with 15 bases left in between. Germline CDR1 MNHGY, CDR2 SAAAGT. The CDR3 runs 14 residues. The CDR3 coding sequence is TGTGCCAGCAGCCGGACCGACAGACTCTACGAGCAGTACTTC. Protein: CASSRTDRLYEQYF.

The genes are TRBV7-1 and TRBJ1-5; D uncertain. TRBV7-1 is placed among ORFs of uncertain function. V lost 6 bases to trimming and J lost 3 bases, with 12 bases between them. The CDR3 runs to 14 residues. This CDR3 reads CASSQRGFNQPQHF. Here the CDR3 DNA reads TGTGCCAGCAGTCAGAGAGGTTTCAATCAGCCCCAGCATTTT.

The chain combines TRBV5-1 with TRBJ2-7; unclear D gene. Trimming pared 0 bases from V and 7 bases from J, leaving 14 bases between. From germline, CDR1 is SGHRS and CDR2 YFSETQ. The CDR3 is made up of 14 amino acids. CDR3 bases: TGCGCCAGCAGCTTGGAGAGAGGTCAAGGGGAGCAGTACTTC. Its translation: CASSLERGQGEQYF.

The chain recombines TRBV6-8 with TRBJ2-1; TRBD1 is a possible D gene (6 bases). With 4 bases removed from V and 10 bases from J, the gap between germline ends came to 14 bases. The CDR3 covers 13 residues. Germline lookup yields CDR1 MNHGY and CDR2 SAAAGT. DNA for the CDR3: TGTGCCAGCAGTTTTTACAGGGTTGGGGAGCAGTTCTTC. As protein: CASSFYRVGEQFF.

J is TRBJ2-2 and V is TRBV6-8, with D possibly being TRBD2 (5 bases). The length of the CDR3 is 16 residues. V was cut by 0 bases and J by 7 bases, with 15 bases left in between. Germline V gene data show CDR1 as MNHGY and CDR2 as SAAAGT. The CDR3 bases are TGTGCCAGCAGTTACTCCTGGATTAGCGAAAGCGGGGAGCTGTTTTTT. It translates to CASSYSWISESGELFF.

V is TRBV29-1 and J is TRBJ1-4; TRBD1 agrees at 9 bases. CDR1 is SQVTM and CDR2 is ANQGSEA in the germline V gene. The CDR3 contains 13 residues. J lost 6 bases, V lost 7 bases, and 6 bases had no gene match. The CDR3: CSAETGGDEKLFF. The CDR3 DNA follows: TGCAGCGCTGAGACAGGGGGGGATGAAAAACTGTTTTTT.

V usage is TRBV10-2 and J usage is TRBJ1-1; 8 nucleotides line up with TRBD1. This CDR3 spans 13 amino acids. CDR1 and CDR2 from the germline V gene are WSHSY and SAAADI. V lost 6 bases and J lost 1; bases outside the gene matches: 1. The CDR3 DNA reads as TGCGCCAGCAGCAGGGGGCCGAACACTGAAGCTTTCTTT. This codes for CASSRGPNTEAFF.

The chain joins TRBV30 to TRBJ1-1; D remains unclear. Per the germline V gene, CDR1 is GTSNPN and CDR2 is SVGIG (reference sequence). The CDR3 extends over 13 amino acids. Trimming left V 1 base short and J 3 bases short, with 9 bases between. The CDR3 here is CAWSATEDTEAFF. CDR3 bases: TGTGCCTGGAGTGCTACAGAAGACACTGAAGCTTTCTTT. Using reference TRBV30 and TRBJ1-1 for the parts outside the CDR3, the full variable domain is SQTIHQWPATLVQPVGSPLSLECTVEGTSNPNLYWYRQAAGRGLQLLFYSVGIGQISSEVPQNLSASRPQDRQFILSSKKLLLSDSGFYLCAWSATEDTEAFFGQGTRLTVV.